Listed here is a single TCR beta chain. Its antigen is unknown. This entry is derived from a study of metastatic and nonmetastatic thyroid tumors. The overall study: Both malignant and benign thyroid patients supplied peripheral blood and tumor or nodule tissue samples, across which the repertoires of these patients were then compared. Study outcomes and limitations: Relative to benign nodules, malignant thyroid tumors were reportedly characterized by significantly elevated TCR beta diversity in blood and tumor.

All patients were untreated before thyroid surgery. The CDR3 extends over 14 amino acids. V lost 1 base and J 6 bases, leaving 12 bases between the germline ends. Germline assignment: CDR1 SGHAT and CDR2 FQNNGV. Original methodology: Clinicopathological groups supplied CDR3 differences that were used to build a distant-metastasis classifier for papillary thyroid cancer. TCRdb called clones again from the PCR reads with MiXCR. The V and J calls shown here were made by TCRdb, not taken from the authors' results. The sample contains 75,000 to 95,000 clones, about 13% of which appear only once. The sequenced sample was blood. This clonotype was sampled from a female donor with papillary thyroid cancer or a benign thyroid nodule (not recorded which). Some clones in this sample may be carry-over from other donors' samples. This chain joins TRBV11-2 and TRBJ1-2; D is ambiguous. Written as DNA, the CDR3 is TGTGCCAGCAGCTTAGTAGGTATTGGCGATGGCTACACCTTC. Translation gives CASSLVGIGDGYTF.